A selection of T cell receptor beta chains follows, all from one sample in a study of shared clonotypes between healthy human individuals. The protocol was immunoSEQ multiplex PCR, while the TCRdb copy is restricted to in-frame clones and leaves out a portion. This table has roughly 2.6 million clones, approximately 94% appearing once. Source material: naive CD4+ T cells sorted from blood. Source of these receptors: a man aged 18 to 35 in good health. CDR3s include the opening cysteine and the closing phenylalanine or tryptophan. Fields, in order: D gene, clone size, V gene, J gene, CDR3 DNA, CDR3 protein. D genes are given only for firm matches. Clone size is given for some rows only: seen once, a few or many times, or a class if the clone is expanded.

D: NA; size: few; V: TRBV6-6; J: TRBJ1-5; DNA: TGTGCCAGCAGTACGGCCAATCAGCCCCAGCATTTT; CDR3: CASSTANQPQHF
D: NA; size: NA; V: TRBV11-2; J: TRBJ1-6; DNA: TGTGCCAGCAGCTTAGGAATAGGGAGTTCCTATAATTCACCCCTCCACTTT; CDR3: CASSLGIGSSYNSPLHF
D: NA; size: NA; V: TRBV25-1; J: TRBJ2-2; DNA: TGTGCCAGCAGTGATACAGGCGCGAACACCGGGGAGCTGTTTTTT; CDR3: CASSDTGANTGELFF
D: NA; size: once; V: TRBV6-6; J: TRBJ1-3; DNA: TGTGCCAGCAGCAATGGAAACACCATATATTTT; CDR3: CASSNGNTIYF
D: NA; size: NA; V: TRBV5-5; J: TRBJ1-2; DNA: TGTGCCAGCAGCTTTTCTTCTGGACAAAACTATGGCTACACCTTC; CDR3: CASSFSSGQNYGYTF
D: NA; size: NA; V: TRBV7-8; J: TRBJ1-2; DNA: TGTGCCAGCAGCTTAGCTCTTACGAGGACGGCGGGATATGGCTACACCTTC; CDR3: CASSLALTRTAGYGYTF
D: NA; size: NA; V: TRBV6-7; J: TRBJ2-1; DNA: TGTGCCAGCAGTTACCGCCAGGACGGCTGCAGGAATGAGCAGTTCTTC; CDR3: CASSYRQDGCRNEQFF
D: NA; size: NA; V: TRBV4-1; J: TRBJ1-3; DNA: TGCGCCAGCTCCAGAGGGGTACAGACAGCCCTTTTCTCTGGAAACACCATATATTTT; CDR3: CASSRGVQTALFSGNTIYF
D: NA; size: NA; V: TRBV6-5; J: TRBJ2-5; DNA: TGTGCCAGCAGCCAACAAGAGACCCAGTACTTC; CDR3: CASSQQETQYF
D: TRBD1; size: NA; V: TRBV4-3; J: TRBJ2-2; DNA: TGCGCCAGCAGCCAGGCTTACTGGACAGGTACCACCGGGGAGCTGTTTTTT; CDR3: CASSQAYWTGTTGELFF
D: NA; size: once; V: TRBV20-1; J: TRBJ2-3; DNA: TGCAGTGCTCTTCTAAGGGATACGCAGTATTTT; CDR3: CSALLRDTQYF
D: NA; size: NA; V: TRBV7-6; J: TRBJ2-5; DNA: TGTGCCAGCAGACGACAGTTAGGAGAGACCCAGTACTTC; CDR3: CASRRQLGETQYF
D: TRBD2; size: NA; V: TRBV5-1; J: TRBJ2-3; DNA: TGCGCCAGCAGCCCGTGGACTAGCGCAACAGATACGCAGTATTTT; CDR3: CASSPWTSATDTQYF
D: TRBD2; size: NA; V: TRBV5-1; J: TRBJ2-3; DNA: TGCGCCAGCAGCCGGGGACTAGCGGGCGTTACAGATACGCAGTATTTT; CDR3: CASSRGLAGVTDTQYF
D: TRBD1; size: NA; V: TRBV29-1; J: TRBJ1-5; DNA: TGCAGCGCCCAGGGGGGCAGCAATCAGCCCCAGCATTTT; CDR3: CSAQGGSNQPQHF
D: NA; size: NA; V: TRBV10-3; J: TRBJ2-3; DNA: TGTGCCATCAGTGCGACAGGAACTAGCACAGATACGCAGTATTTT; CDR3: CAISATGTSTDTQYF
D: NA; size: NA; V: TRBV10-3; J: TRBJ2-7; DNA: TGTGCCATCGGGGAGGGGGTGCCCTACGAGCAGTACTTC; CDR3: CAIGEGVPYEQYF
D: NA; size: NA; V: TRBV5-1; J: TRBJ1-4; DNA: TGCGCCAGCAGCTGGACAATAGCAACTAATGAAAAACTGTTTTTT; CDR3: CASSWTIATNEKLFF
D: NA; size: NA; V: TRBV6-5; J: TRBJ2-2; DNA: TGTGCCAGCAGTTATCTTTCCGGGGAGCTGTTTTTT; CDR3: CASSYLSGELFF
D: NA; size: NA; V: TRBV5-1; J: TRBJ1-5; DNA: TGCGCCAGCAGCTTGGACAGCCCCAATCAGCCCCAGCATTTT; CDR3: CASSLDSPNQPQHF
D: NA; size: NA; V: TRBV6-1; J: TRBJ1-1; DNA: TGTGCCAGCAGTAAAAGGACAGCGAACACTGAAGCTTTCTTT; CDR3: CASSKRTANTEAFF
D: TRBD1; size: NA; V: TRBV5-6; J: TRBJ2-5; DNA: TGTGCCAGCAGCTTTGTAGGGACAGGGAAAGAGACCCAGTACTTC; CDR3: CASSFVGTGKETQYF
D: NA; size: NA; V: TRBV2; J: TRBJ2-7; DNA: TGTGCCAGCAGACAAGTCTACGAGCAGTACTTC; CDR3: CASRQVYEQYF
D: NA; size: NA; V: TRBV6-1; J: TRBJ2-7; DNA: TGTGCCAGCAGTGAAGCGCGGACAGCCGAGCAGTACTTC; CDR3: CASSEARTAEQYF
D: TRBD2; size: NA; V: TRBV5-4; J: TRBJ2-3; DNA: TGTGCCAGCAGCCTTCGACTAGCGGGTACTGGAGATACGCAGTATTTT; CDR3: CASSLRLAGTGDTQYF
D: TRBD2; size: NA; V: TRBV7-2; J: TRBJ2-7; DNA: TGTGCCAGCAGCTTGGGGCTAGCGGGAGACGAGCAGTACTTC; CDR3: CASSLGLAGDEQYF
D: TRBD2; size: NA; V: TRBV9; J: TRBJ2-3; DNA: TGTGCCAGCAGCGTAGCGGGAGGCCCCACAGATACGCAGTATTTT; CDR3: CASSVAGGPTDTQYF
D: NA; size: NA; V: TRBV10-3; J: TRBJ1-6; DNA: TGTGCCATCAGTGAGCTGGGGGGTAGTTCACCCCTCCACTTT; CDR3: CAISELGGSSPLHF
D: TRBD1; size: NA; V: TRBV25-1; J: TRBJ2-3; DNA: TGTGCCAGCAGCGGGACAGGGTCGATAGATACGCAGTATTTT; CDR3: CASSGTGSIDTQYF
D: TRBD2; size: NA; V: TRBV7-6; J: TRBJ2-5; DNA: TGTGCCAGCAGCTCCTGGGAGGGACAAGAGACCCAGTACTTC; CDR3: CASSSWEGQETQYF
D: TRBD2; size: NA; V: TRBV6-1; J: TRBJ2-2; DNA: TGTGCCAGCAGTCCGACTAGCGGGGGAGCCGGGGAGCTGTTTTTT; CDR3: CASSPTSGGAGELFF
D: TRBD2; size: NA; V: TRBV19; J: TRBJ2-7; DNA: TGTGCCAGTAGTGGGCAACTAGCGGGAACCTACGAGCAGTACTTC; CDR3: CASSGQLAGTYEQYF
D: NA; size: NA; V: TRBV2; J: TRBJ2-1; DNA: TGTGCCAGCAGTGTAGGCAGGGGAGCGCAGTTCTTC; CDR3: CASSVGRGAQFF
D: TRBD1; size: NA; V: TRBV4-3; J: TRBJ2-5; DNA: TGCGCCAGCAGCCCCGGGGACAGGGGTGGATTTGGCCTCGCCGAAGAGACCCAGTACTTC; CDR3: CASSPGDRGGFGLAEETQYF
D: TRBD1; size: NA; V: TRBV5-4; J: TRBJ2-2; DNA: TGTGCCAGCAGCCCCCGGGTTTCAGGGGGCGCGAACACCGGGGAGCTGTTTTTT; CDR3: CASSPRVSGGANTGELFF
D: TRBD1; size: NA; V: TRBV6-1; J: TRBJ1-5; DNA: TGTGCCAGCAGTGAACGTGGACAGGGGGAGGGTCAGCCCCAGCATTTT; CDR3: CASSERGQGEGQPQHF
D: TRBD1; size: NA; V: TRBV19; J: TRBJ2-5; DNA: TGTGCCAGTAGTACTTACAGGGGGGAGACCCAGTACTTC; CDR3: CASSTYRGETQYF
D: NA; size: NA; V: TRBV25-1; J: TRBJ1-1; DNA: TGTGCCAGCAGTGACGGGGCAGGGGCTGAAGCTTTCTTT; CDR3: CASSDGAGAEAFF
D: TRBD1; size: NA; V: TRBV29-1; J: TRBJ1-2; DNA: TGCAGCGTCGCGACAGGGTCCTTCTATGGCTACACCTTC; CDR3: CSVATGSFYGYTF
D: TRBD1; size: NA; V: TRBV27; J: TRBJ1-2; DNA: TGTGCCAGCAGTTCCCGGGACAGGGAATGGGGCTACACCTTC; CDR3: CASSSRDREWGYTF
D: NA; size: few; V: TRBV7-9; J: TRBJ1-1; DNA: TGTGCCAGCAGCTTAGTCCAGGTGAACACTGAAGCTTTCTTT; CDR3: CASSLVQVNTEAFF
D: TRBD2; size: once; V: TRBV7-7; J: TRBJ2-3; DNA: TGTGCTAGCAGCTCGACTAGCGGGGACCCCACGCAGTATTTT; CDR3: CASSSTSGDPTQYF
D: NA; size: NA; V: TRBV10-2; J: TRBJ2-5; DNA: TGCGCCAGCCGGACGGACGGGGGGACCCAGTACTTC; CDR3: CASRTDGGTQYF
D: NA; size: NA; V: TRBV7-9; J: TRBJ1-1; DNA: TGTGCCAGCAGCTTAGGGACGGGTTACGACACTGAAGCTTTCTTT; CDR3: CASSLGTGYDTEAFF
D: NA; size: NA; V: TRBV5-1; J: TRBJ2-2; DNA: TGCGCCAGCAGCTTGGCAGGGATGGGTTCCGGGGAGCTGTTTTTT; CDR3: CASSLAGMGSGELFF
D: NA; size: few; V: TRBV6-5; J: TRBJ1-1; DNA: TGTGCCAGCGGGGAGTGGAGGACTGAAGCTTTCTTT; CDR3: CASGEWRTEAFF
D: NA; size: NA; V: TRBV25-1; J: TRBJ1-5; DNA: TGTGCCAGCAGCCCCACAGGGAGTGGGCCCCAGCATTTT; CDR3: CASSPTGSGPQHF
D: NA; size: NA; V: TRBV2; J: TRBJ1-1; DNA: TGTGCCAGCAGTGCCCGGGGGGGGAACACTGAAGCTTTCTTT; CDR3: CASSARGGNTEAFF
D: NA; size: NA; V: TRBV19; J: TRBJ2-7; DNA: TGTGCCAGTAGTATAGATGGTAGGAAGTACGAGCAGTACTTC; CDR3: CASSIDGRKYEQYF
D: TRBD1; size: NA; V: TRBV20-1; J: TRBJ2-7; DNA: TGCAGTGCTTTACAGGGGCCCGAGCAGTACTTC; CDR3: CSALQGPEQYF
D: TRBD1; size: NA; V: TRBV14; J: TRBJ2-2; DNA: TGTGCCAGCAGCTCACGACAGGGGCAGAACACCGGGGAGCTGTTTTTT; CDR3: CASSSRQGQNTGELFF
D: TRBD1; size: NA; V: TRBV10-3; J: TRBJ2-7; DNA: TGTGCCATCAGCAAGCCGGGACAGGGGATCTACGAGCAGTACTTC; CDR3: CAISKPGQGIYEQYF
D: NA; size: NA; V: TRBV6-5; J: TRBJ1-1; DNA: TGTGCCAGCAGGAGGGGCACTGAAGCTTTCTTT; CDR3: CASRRGTEAFF